This TCR beta chain was captured in a study of T cells in localized non-small cell lung cancer. With regard to this clone: Its antigen is undetermined.

CDR1 and CDR2 (germline): SEHNR, FQNEAQ (reference sequence). This CDR3 spans 12 amino acids. V lost 5 bases and J 4 bases, leaving 8 bases between the germline ends. Study-level findings and limits: Across samples, adjacent lung featured a median roughly 60 of the top 100 tumor clones. Heterogeneity within the tumor remains possible, as just one region underwent sequencing. Tumor trailed uninvolved adjacent lung in T cell clonality, which peaked there. Those with higher blood T cell density had longer overall survival.

Only in-frame clones appear in the TCRdb table, and some are missing; sequencing was by immunoSEQ multiplex PCR. The table shows around 22,000 clones, with around 88% occurring only once. The chain links TRBV7-9 to TRBJ2-5, with unresolved D. The receptor's source is a woman between 35 and 75 years old with stage III lung adenocarcinoma. The sample consisted of peripheral blood mononuclear cells, taken before any cancer treatment. The DNA of the CDR3 is TGTGCCAGCAGCCCCGGGTCAGAGACCCAGTACTTC. Its protein product is CASSPGSETQYF.